Listed below are T cell receptor beta chains from one sample, sequenced in a study of control samples from healthy donors and cancer patients. The assay was immunoSEQ multiplex PCR, and TCRdb's table has in-frame clones only and misses some. The sample records 110,000 to 150,000 clones, 80% to 95% being singletons. The specimen sequenced was blood. The receptor set was obtained from a young man in good health. Both conserved end residues are part of each CDR3. A D gene is named only where the DNA matches it firmly. Part of the rows lack a size; the others show once, few, many or a class for expanded clones.

V	size	length	D	J	DNA	CDR3
TRBV11-2	.	16	.	TRBJ2-3	TGTGCCAGCAGCAAGACCGGCAGGGCTAGCACAGATACGCAGTATTTT	CASSKTGRASTDTQYF
TRBV11-3	.	13	.	TRBJ2-1	TGTGCCAGCAGCTTAGTCGTATCCAATGAGCAGTTCTTC	CASSLVVSNEQFF
TRBV6-2/TRBV6-3	.	15	.	TRBJ2-3	TGTGCCAGCAGCCCCGGGGGCGGGAGCACAGATACGCAGTATTTT	CASSPGGGSTDTQYF
TRBV28	once	15	.	TRBJ2-5	TGTGCCAGCAGTCCCCCGAACAGGATCGGAGAGACCCAGTACTTC	CASSPPNRIGETQYF
TRBV7-8	.	14	.	TRBJ2-2	TGTGCCAGCAGCTCCAGGGGATACACCGGGGAGCTGTTTTTT	CASSSRGYTGELFF
TRBV5-6	.	14	TRBD1	TRBJ1-2	TGTGCCAGCAGCTCGACCCGGGACAGGGGTGGCTACACCTTC	CASSSTRDRGGYTF
TRBV28	few	13	TRBD1	TRBJ1-1	TGTGCCAGTATAGACAGGGATCGGTCTGAAGCTTTCTTT	CASIDRDRSEAFF
TRBV9	.	17	.	TRBJ2-1	TGTGCCAGCAGCCCCCCTGCCGGGGCGGGACTGGTCAATGAGCAGTTCTTC	CASSPPAGAGLVNEQFF
TRBV19	.	15	TRBD2	TRBJ2-1	TGTGCCAGTAGTTCGACTAGCGGCACCTACAATGAGCAGTTCTTC	CASSSTSGTYNEQFF
TRBV9	once	18	TRBD2	TRBJ2-2	TGTGCCAGCAGCGGAACGACCTCACTAGCGGGAGTCACCGGGGAGCTGTTTTTT	CASSGTTSLAGVTGELFF
TRBV4-3	.	16	TRBD2	TRBJ2-1	TGCGCCAGCAGCCAAGACGCGGGAGGGTTCTACAATGAGCAGTTCTTC	CASSQDAGGFYNEQFF
TRBV5-5	once	13	.	TRBJ2-1	TGTGCCAGCAGCCGCCCCACTGGCAATGAGCAGTTCTTC	CASSRPTGNEQFF
TRBV28	few	18	.	TRBJ1-3	TGTGCCAGCAGGCAGCAGCGGGCCAACGAGAGGTTCGGAAACACCATATATTTT	CASRQQRANERFGNTIYF
TRBV7-9	.	14	.	TRBJ1-3	TGTGCCAGCAGCTTAGGACAGTCTGGAAACACCATATATTTT	CASSLGQSGNTIYF
TRBV6-1	.	12	.	TRBJ1-1	TGTGCCAGCAGTGATGACCGACGTGAGGCTTTCTTT	CASSDDRREAFF
TRBV29-1	.	14	.	TRBJ2-7	TGCAGCGTTGTTGGGGTGATTGGAAACTACGAGCAGTACTTC	CSVVGVIGNYEQYF
TRBV4-2	.	17	TRBD2	TRBJ2-7	TGTGCCAGCAGCCCCATTAGGACTAGCGGGAGTCTCCACGAGCAGTACTTC	CASSPIRTSGSLHEQYF
TRBV9	.	14	.	TRBJ1-1	TGTGCCAGCAGCGTGGGCAGCTTGAACACTGAAGCTTTCTTT	CASSVGSLNTEAFF
TRBV11-3	few	14	.	TRBJ1-1	TGTGCCAGCAGCTTAGGTAGATTGAACACTGAAGCTTTCTTT	CASSLGRLNTEAFF
TRBV20-1	.	16	.	TRBJ2-1	TGCAGTGCTAGTAGTGAGGTTGGGACATCCTACAATGAGCAGTTCTTC	CSASSEVGTSYNEQFF
TRBV19	.	13	.	TRBJ1-6	TGTGCCAGTACGGCAGGGAATAATTCACCCCTCCACTTT	CASTAGNNSPLHF
TRBV19	.	13	.	TRBJ1-4	TGTGCCAGTAGTTTCAACCTGAATGAAAAACTGTTTTTT	CASSFNLNEKLFF
TRBV6-5	.	16	.	TRBJ1-2	TGTGCCAGCAGTTATGGGAGTCCTACTAAAGAGGATGGCTACACCTTC	CASSYGSPTKEDGYTF
TRBV4-1	.	15	TRBD2	TRBJ2-7	TGCGCCAGCAGCATACGGACTAGCGGGAGCTACGAGCAGTACTTC	CASSIRTSGSYEQYF
TRBV7-9	.	16	TRBD1	TRBJ1-2	TGTGCCAGCAGCTTAGTAAGGTCGACAGGGGACTATGGCTACACCTTC	CASSLVRSTGDYGYTF
TRBV5-5	.	14	TRBD2	TRBJ2-3	TGTGCCAGCAGCTTGACTAGCGGGACAGATACGCAGTATTTT	CASSLTSGTDTQYF
TRBV15	.	17	.	TRBJ2-2	TGTGCCACCAGCAGAGATCGAACGTTGCAGAACACCGGGGAGCTGTTTTTT	CATSRDRTLQNTGELFF
TRBV7-9	.	15	.	TRBJ2-1	TGTGCCAGCAGCTTACGGGGAGAGGCCTACAATGAGCAGTTCTTC	CASSLRGEAYNEQFF
TRBV19	.	17	TRBD2	TRBJ2-1	TGTGCCAGTAGTATAGATCTCGTACAGCGGGAGAAGTATGAGCAGTTCTTC	CASSIDLVQREKYEQFF
TRBV19	.	13	.	TRBJ1-1	TGTGCCAGTAGAGGCTTCCTGGGCACTGAAGCTTTCTTT	CASRGFLGTEAFF
TRBV5-6	.	15	TRBD1	TRBJ2-7	TGTGCCAGCAGCTACGGGGACAGGCGTTTCTACGAGCAGTACTTC	CASSYGDRRFYEQYF
TRBV14	.	13	.	TRBJ1-1	TGTGCCAGCAGTCAACAGGCTTTCACTGAAGCTTTCTTT	CASSQQAFTEAFF
TRBV5-6	.	15	.	TRBJ1-1	TGTGCCAGCAGCTCGCCCCTCCAGAAGGGGCTAGAAGCTTTCTTT	CASSSPLQKGLEAFF
TRBV2	.	15	.	TRBJ1-3	TGTGCCAGCAGTGAGGGAGCTAACTCTGGAAACACCATATATTTT	CASSEGANSGNTIYF
TRBV20-1	.	16	.	TRBJ2-7	TGCAGTGCTAGTCGAACCTCCGGGACTGGGATCTACGAGCAGTACTTC	CSASRTSGTGIYEQYF
TRBV27	.	13	.	TRBJ1-1	TGTGCCAGCAGTTTATACCGGGCCACTGAAGCTTTCTTT	CASSLYRATEAFF
TRBV14	.	16	.	TRBJ2-2	TGTGCCAGCAGCCAAGTCGCAGGGGCATACACCGGGGAGCTGTTTTTT	CASSQVAGAYTGELFF
TRBV6-2/TRBV6-3	.	18	TRBD1	TRBJ2-6	TGTGCCAGCAGCCGAGGGGACAGGGGGATCTCTGGGGCCAACGTCCTGACTTTC	CASSRGDRGISGANVLTF
TRBV24-1	.	21	TRBD2	TRBJ2-3	TGTGCCACCAGTGATTCACAGGGACTAGCGGGAGACTGGGTGGGCACAGATACGCAGTATTTT	CATSDSQGLAGDWVGTDTQYF
TRBV7-9	.	15	.	TRBJ1-3	TGTGCCAGCAGCTTAATGCAGACGTCTGGAAACACCATATATTTT	CASSLMQTSGNTIYF
TRBV5-4	.	16	.	TRBJ2-3	TGTGCCAGCAGCTTAGGTTCGAGGAGCGCAGCAGATACGCAGTATTTT	CASSLGSRSAADTQYF
TRBV2	.	18	TRBD2	TRBJ2-2	TGTGCCAGCAGTCCCGGGTGGGCTAGCGGGAGGAACACCGGGGAGCTGTTTTTT	CASSPGWASGRNTGELFF
TRBV6-5	.	13	.	TRBJ2-7	TGTGCCAGCAGTACCGGGACTGACTACGAGCAGTACTTC	CASSTGTDYEQYF
TRBV24-1	.	15	TRBD1	TRBJ1-2	TGTGCCACCAGTGGCCGGGACAGGGGGATCGGCGGCTACACCTTC	CATSGRDRGIGGYTF
TRBV7-3	.	15	TRBD2	TRBJ2-2	TGTGCCAGCAGCTCCAGCGGGAGGGCCGCCGGGGAGCTGTTTTTT	CASSSSGRAAGELFF
TRBV19	.	16	TRBD1	TRBJ1-1	TGTGCCAGTAGGCAGAGGACAGGGCGATACGGAGTTGAAGCTTTCTTT	CASRQRTGRYGVEAFF
TRBV28	.	21	TRBD2	TRBJ2-3	TGTGCCACATCCGGGACAGCACCCGGGACTAGCGGGAGAACTAGCACAGATACGCAGTATTTT	CATSGTAPGTSGRTSTDTQYF
TRBV18	.	15	.	TRBJ2-7	TGTGCCAGCTCACCAACTTTCAGGGCTACCTACGAGCAGTACTTC	CASSPTFRATYEQYF
TRBV6-6	once	14	.	TRBJ1-2	TGTGCCAGCGGGGAGGGAGGGACTAGCTATGGCTACACCTTC	CASGEGGTSYGYTF
TRBV29-1	once	14	TRBD1	TRBJ2-1	TGCAGCGTTGAATGGGACAGGGGTTACAATGAGCAGTTCTTC	CSVEWDRGYNEQFF
TRBV3-1/TRBV3-2	once	14	TRBD1	TRBJ2-7	TGTGCCAGCAGCCAAGGGACAGGGTCTACGAAGCAGTACTTC	CASSQGTGSTKQYF
TRBV12-3/TRBV12-4	.	13	TRBD1	TRBJ1-2	TGTGCCAGCAGTTCCCGGACAGGGTACGGCTACACCTTC	CASSSRTGYGYTF
TRBV4-1	.	16	.	TRBJ1-5	TGCGCCAGCAGCCAGGGGCGGGTGACAGGCAATCAGCCCCAGCATTTT	CASSQGRVTGNQPQHF
TRBV7-9	.	15	.	TRBJ2-7	TGTGCCAGCAGCTTAGCAAGTTATTCCTCCTACGAGCAGTACTTC	CASSLASYSSYEQYF
TRBV7-9	few	15	TRBD2	TRBJ2-7	TGTGCCAGCAGCTTTTTCCTAGCGGGAGCCTACGAGCAGTACTTC	CASSFFLAGAYEQYF